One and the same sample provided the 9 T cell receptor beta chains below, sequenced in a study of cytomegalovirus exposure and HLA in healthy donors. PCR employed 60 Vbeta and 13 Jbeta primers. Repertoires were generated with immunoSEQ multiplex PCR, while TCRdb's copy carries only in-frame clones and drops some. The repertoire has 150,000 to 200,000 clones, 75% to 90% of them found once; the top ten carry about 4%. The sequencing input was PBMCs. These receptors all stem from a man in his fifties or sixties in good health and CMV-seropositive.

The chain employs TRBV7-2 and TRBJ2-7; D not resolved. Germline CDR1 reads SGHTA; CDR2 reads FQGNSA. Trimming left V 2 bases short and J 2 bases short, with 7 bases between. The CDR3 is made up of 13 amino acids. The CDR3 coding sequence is TGTGCCAGCAGCTTAACTTCCGCCTACGAGCAGTACTTC. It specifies CASSLTSAYEQYF.

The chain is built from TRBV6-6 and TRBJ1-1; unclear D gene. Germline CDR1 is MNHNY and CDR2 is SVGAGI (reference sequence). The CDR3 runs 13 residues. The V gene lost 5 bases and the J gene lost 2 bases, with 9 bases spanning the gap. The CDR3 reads CASSQVGNTEAFF. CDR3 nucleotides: TGTGCCAGCAGTCAGGTCGGCAACACTGAAGCTTTCTTT.

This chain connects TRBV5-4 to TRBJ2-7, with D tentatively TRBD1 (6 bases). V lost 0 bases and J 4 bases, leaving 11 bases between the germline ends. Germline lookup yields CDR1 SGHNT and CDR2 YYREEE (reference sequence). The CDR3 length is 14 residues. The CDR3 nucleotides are TGTGCCAGCAGCTTGGTCCCAGGGGTATACGAGCAGTACTTC. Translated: CASSLVPGVYEQYF.

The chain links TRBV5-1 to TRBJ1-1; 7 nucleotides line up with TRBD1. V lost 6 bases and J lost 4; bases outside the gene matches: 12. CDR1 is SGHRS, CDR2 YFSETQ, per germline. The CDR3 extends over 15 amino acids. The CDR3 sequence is CASKLDTGVFTEAFF. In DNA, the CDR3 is TGCGCCAGCAAACTAGATACAGGGGTTTTCACTGAAGCTTTCTTT.

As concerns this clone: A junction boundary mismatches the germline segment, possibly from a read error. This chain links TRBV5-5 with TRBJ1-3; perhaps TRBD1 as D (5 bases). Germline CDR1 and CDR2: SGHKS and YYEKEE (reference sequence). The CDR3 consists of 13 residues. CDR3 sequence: CASSPMQGKTIYF. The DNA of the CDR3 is TGTGCCAGCAGCCCGATGCAGGGAAAGACCATATATTTT.

CDR3 nucleotides: TGTGCCAGAAGCTTGGCGGGGCAGGGGAGAAGCAATCAGCCCCAGCATTTT. Translating gives CARSLAGQGRSNQPQHF. The V and J genes are TRBV5-3 and TRBJ1-5; D is perhaps TRBD1 (6 bases). TRBV5-3 is sorted into the ORF group, with uncertain function. Deletions cut 0 bases from V and 1 base from J, with 14 bases between. This CDR3 comprises 17 residues.

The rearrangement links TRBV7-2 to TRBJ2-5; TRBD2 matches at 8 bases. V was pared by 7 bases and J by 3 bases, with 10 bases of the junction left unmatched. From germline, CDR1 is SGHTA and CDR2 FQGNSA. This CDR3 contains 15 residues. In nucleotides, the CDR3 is TGTGCCAGCACCGGAAGCGGGAGACGGGAAGAGACCCAGTACTTC. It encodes CASTGSGRREETQYF.

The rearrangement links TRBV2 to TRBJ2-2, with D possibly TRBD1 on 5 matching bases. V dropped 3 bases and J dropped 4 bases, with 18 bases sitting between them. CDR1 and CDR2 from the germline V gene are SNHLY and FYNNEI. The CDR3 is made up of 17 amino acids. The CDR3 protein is CASSDGAPTDSTGELFF. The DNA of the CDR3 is TGTGCCAGCAGTGATGGCGCGCCGACTGACAGCACCGGGGAGCTGTTTTTT. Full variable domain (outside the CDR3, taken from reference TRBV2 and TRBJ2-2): EPEVTQTPSHQVTQMGQEVILRCVPISNHLYFYWYRQILGQKVEFLVSFYNNEISEKSEIFDDQFSVERPDGSNFTLKIRSTKLEDSAMYFCASSDGAPTDSTGELFFGEGSRLTVL.

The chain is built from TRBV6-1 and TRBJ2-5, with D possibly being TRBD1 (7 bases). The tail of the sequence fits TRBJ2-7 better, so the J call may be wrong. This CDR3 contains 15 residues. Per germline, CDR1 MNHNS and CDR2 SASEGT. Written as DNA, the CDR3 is TGTGCCAGCAGTGGATTCCCAGGGGGAGGTAACGAGCAGTACTTC. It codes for CASSGFPGGGNEQYF.